These T cell receptor beta chains were read from a single sample in a study of early T cells in non-severe SARS-CoV-2 infection. TCRdb reprocessed the 5' RACE reads with MiXCR, giving one entry per CDR3 protein. The sample records under 70,000 distinct CDR3 sequences, approximately 13% being singletons. The starting material was whole blood, obtained at baseline. Source of these receptors: an adult who was a healthcare worker with PCR-confirmed SARS-CoV-2 infection or an uninfected control (not recorded which). The CDR3 runs from the conserved cysteine through the conserved F or W. The D gene is left open where the match is weak. Expanded clones get a size class; other rows say once, few or many, or leave the size out.

clone_size j_call d_call v_call cdr3_nt cdr3_aa
many TRBJ2-3 . TRBV4-3 TGCGCCAGCAGCCAAGCCCCCGGAGATACGCAGTATTTT CASSQAPGDTQYF
many TRBJ2-1 . TRBV14 TGTGCCAGCAGCCAATTAGGCCAACCCTACAATGAGCAGTTCTTC CASSQLGQPYNEQFF
. TRBJ2-7 TRBD1 TRBV7-9 TGTGCCAGCAGCCACTTAGGACAGGGCGAGCAGTACTTC CASSHLGQGEQYF
. TRBJ1-1 TRBD1 TRBV29-1 TGCAGCGTAGAGGGACAGGGGGCTGAAGCTTTCTTT CSVEGQGAEAFF
. TRBJ2-2 TRBD1 TRBV3-1 TGTGCCACGGGACAGTACACCGGGGAGCTGTTTTTT CATGQYTGELFF
few TRBJ2-1 . TRBV27 TGTGCCAGCAGTTCAACCTACTACAATGAGCAGTTCTTC CASSSTYYNEQFF
. TRBJ2-3 TRBD2 TRBV5-1 TGCGCCAGCAGCTTGTTTGGGGAGGGTACGCAGTATTTT CASSLFGEGTQYF
. TRBJ2-2 . TRBV6-4 TGTGCCACCCGCAATAACGGGGAGCTGTTTTTT CATRNNGELFF
. TRBJ2-2 . TRBV5-6 TGTGCCCGCAGCTTGGCCAACGTCGGGGAGCTGTTTTTT CARSLANVGELFF
. TRBJ1-6 . TRBV13 TGTGCCAGCAGCCTGAGGAATTCACCCCTCCACTTT CASSLRNSPLHF
few TRBJ2-5 . TRBV4-3 TGCGCCAGCAGCCGAGAGGGTTCGGGAGAGACCCAGTACTTC CASSREGSGETQYF
many TRBJ2-7 . TRBV7-8 TGTGCCAGCAGCTCACGGGGTAGCGGAGGCTACGAGCAGTACTTC CASSSRGSGGYEQYF
many TRBJ1-4 TRBD1 TRBV2 TGTGCCAGCAGTGAGACAGGGGCGACTAATGAAAAACTGTTTTTT CASSETGATNEKLFF
many TRBJ1-6 . TRBV6-4 TGCAACCCCGAGGGCAGGCCACTCTATAATTCACCCCTCCACTTT CNPEGRPLYNSPLHF
. TRBJ2-3 . TRBV5-1 TGCGCCAGCAGCTTGAAACCAACTAGCACAGATACGCAGTATTTT CASSLKPTSTDTQYF
few TRBJ1-1 TRBD1 TRBV2 TGTGCCAGCAGGGTCGGGACAGGGACAAACACTGAAGCTTTCTTT CASRVGTGTNTEAFF